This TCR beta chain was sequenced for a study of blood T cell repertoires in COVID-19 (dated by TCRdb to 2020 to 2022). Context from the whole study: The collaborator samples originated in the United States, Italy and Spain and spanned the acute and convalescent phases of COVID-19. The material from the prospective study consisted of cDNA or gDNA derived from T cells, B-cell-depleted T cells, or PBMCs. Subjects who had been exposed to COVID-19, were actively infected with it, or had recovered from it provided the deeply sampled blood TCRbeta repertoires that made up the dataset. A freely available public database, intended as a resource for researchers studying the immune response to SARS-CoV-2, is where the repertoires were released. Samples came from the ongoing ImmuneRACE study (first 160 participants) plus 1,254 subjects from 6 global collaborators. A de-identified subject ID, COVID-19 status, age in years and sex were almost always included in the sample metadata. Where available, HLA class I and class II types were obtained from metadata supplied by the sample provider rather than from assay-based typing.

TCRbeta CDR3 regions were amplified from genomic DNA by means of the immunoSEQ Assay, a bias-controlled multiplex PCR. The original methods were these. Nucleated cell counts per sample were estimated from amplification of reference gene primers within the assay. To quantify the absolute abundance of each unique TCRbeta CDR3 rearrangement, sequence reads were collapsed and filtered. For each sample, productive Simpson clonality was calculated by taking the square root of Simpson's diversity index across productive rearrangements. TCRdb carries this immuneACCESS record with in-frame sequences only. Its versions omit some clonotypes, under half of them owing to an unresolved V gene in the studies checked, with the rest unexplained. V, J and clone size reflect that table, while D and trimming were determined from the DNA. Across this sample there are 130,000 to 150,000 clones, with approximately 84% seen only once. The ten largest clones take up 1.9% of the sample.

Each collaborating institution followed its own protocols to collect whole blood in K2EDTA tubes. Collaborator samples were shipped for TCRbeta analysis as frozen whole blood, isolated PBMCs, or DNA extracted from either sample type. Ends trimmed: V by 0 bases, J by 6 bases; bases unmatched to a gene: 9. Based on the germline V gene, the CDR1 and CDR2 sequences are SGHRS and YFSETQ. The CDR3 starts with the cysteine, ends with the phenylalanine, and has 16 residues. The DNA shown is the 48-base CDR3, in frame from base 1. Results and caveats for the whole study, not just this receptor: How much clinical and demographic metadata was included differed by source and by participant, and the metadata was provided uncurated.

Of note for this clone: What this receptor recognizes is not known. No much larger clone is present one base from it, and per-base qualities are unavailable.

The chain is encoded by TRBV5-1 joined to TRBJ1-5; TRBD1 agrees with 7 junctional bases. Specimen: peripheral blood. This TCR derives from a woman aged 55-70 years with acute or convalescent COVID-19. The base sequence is TGCGCCAGCAGCTTGGTGGGTACAGGGGATGGTCAGCCCCAGCATTTT. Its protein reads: CASSLVGTGDGQPQHF.